This TCR beta chain was retrieved from a study of cytomegalovirus exposure and HLA in healthy donors. Study-wide results and limits: Per published accounts, TCR beta sequences correctly predicted the HLA-A and HLA-B alleles of most subjects.

The CDR3 totals 17 residues. The germline V gene has CDR1 SGHTA and CDR2 FQGNSA. The ends were cut back, 2 bases at V and 4 bases at J, with 20 bases in the middle. The PCR had 60 Vbeta and 13 Jbeta primers. This table comes from immunoSEQ multiplex PCR, and its TCRdb copy is limited to in-frame clones, with some not included. The sample contains about 94,000 clones, roughly 80% of which appear only once. With regard to this clone: What it binds is unknown.

This clonotype originated in a man aged 35-49 years in good health and CMV-seropositive. Source material: PBMCs. The J gene is TRBJ1-2, the V gene TRBV7-2, with D perhaps matching TRBD1 (5 bases). CDR3 DNA: TGTGCCAGCAGCTTAAGCCAGAGGAGGGGATCTGGCTATGGCTACACCTTC. Its protein is CASSLSQRRGSGYGYTF.